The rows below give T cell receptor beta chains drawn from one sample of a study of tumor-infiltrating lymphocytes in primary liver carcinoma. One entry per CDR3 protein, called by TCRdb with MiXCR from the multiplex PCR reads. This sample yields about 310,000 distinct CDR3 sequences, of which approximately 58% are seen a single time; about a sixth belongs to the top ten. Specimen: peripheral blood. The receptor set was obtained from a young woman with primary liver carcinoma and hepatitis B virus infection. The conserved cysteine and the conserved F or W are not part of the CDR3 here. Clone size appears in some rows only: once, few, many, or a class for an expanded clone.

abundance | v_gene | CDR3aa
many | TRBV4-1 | ASSQKDRASGNEQF
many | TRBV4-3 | ASSRTGGGTEAF
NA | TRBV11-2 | ASSLAGGLNEQF
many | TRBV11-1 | ASSLEIGLASDTQY
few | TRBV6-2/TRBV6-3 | ASAQGKEMIGELF
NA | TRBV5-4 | ASSFNGGLNEKLF
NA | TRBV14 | ASSQAATDMQY
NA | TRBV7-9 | ASRPSGTESTKAF
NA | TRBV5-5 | ASSLGREGQHEQF
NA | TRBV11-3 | ASSFDDVLAETDTQY
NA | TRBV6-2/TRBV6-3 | ASSHGRTGIAGYA